This is a list of T cell receptor beta chains from one sample in a study of blood T cell repertoires in COVID-19. Generated by immunoSEQ multiplex PCR, the TCRdb table keeps only in-frame clones and is missing some. The table lists over 45,000 clones, 70% to 90% of them singletons. The sequenced sample was peripheral blood. Receptors originate from a woman of 80 years or more with acute or convalescent COVID-19. Both conserved end residues are part of each CDR3. The D gene is left open where the match is weak. Size values are once, few and many counts, or a class for expanded clones, and some rows have none.

J: TRBJ1-1; D: -; V: TRBV6-5; size: -; CDR3: CASTSGIMNTEAFF; DNA: TGTGCCAGCACTTCAGGGATCATGAACACTGAAGCTTTCTTT
J: TRBJ2-1; D: TRBD1; V: TRBV5-1; size: -; CDR3: CASSLQQGEINEQFF; DNA: TGCGCCAGCAGCTTGCAACAGGGGGAAATCAATGAGCAGTTCTTC
J: TRBJ1-4; D: -; V: TRBV4-2; size: once; CDR3: CASSQDLTLANEKLFF; DNA: TGTGCCAGCAGCCAAGATTTAACGCTAGCTAATGAAAAACTGTTTTTT
J: TRBJ1-2; D: -; V: TRBV28; size: -; CDR3: CASSYGVYGYTF; DNA: TGTGCCAGCAGCTACGGGGTCTATGGCTACACCTTC
J: TRBJ1-3; D: -; V: TRBV30; size: -; CDR3: CAWRWGAGNTIYF; DNA: TGTGCCTGGAGGTGGGGGGCTGGAAACACCATATATTTT
J: TRBJ2-1; D: TRBD2; V: TRBV3-1/TRBV3-2; size: -; CDR3: CASSPLAGGLGEQFF; DNA: TGTGCCAGCAGCCCTCTAGCGGGGGGGCTTGGTGAGCAGTTCTTC
J: TRBJ2-7; D: -; V: TRBV30; size: -; CDR3: CAWSSGLLYEQYF; DNA: TGTGCCTGGAGTTCAGGGCTTCTCTACGAGCAGTACTTC
J: TRBJ1-1; D: -; V: TRBV29-1; size: -; CDR3: CSVARGANTEAFF; DNA: TGCAGCGTCGCGCGGGGAGCGAACACTGAAGCTTTCTTT
J: TRBJ1-4; D: -; V: TRBV2; size: once; CDR3: CASRAGPLGEKLFF; DNA: TGTGCCAGCAGGGCTGGGCCGCTGGGTGAAAAACTGTTTTTT
J: TRBJ1-2; D: -; V: TRBV7-3; size: few; CDR3: CASSLGKNYGYTF; DNA: TGTGCCAGCAGCTTAGGCAAGAACTATGGCTACACCTTC
J: TRBJ1-2; D: -; V: TRBV9; size: -; CDR3: CASSVRPQAGRYGYTF; DNA: TGTGCCAGCAGCGTTCGGCCACAGGCTGGCCGCTATGGCTACACCTTC
J: TRBJ1-3; D: -; V: TRBV5-1; size: -; CDR3: CASIKSPLFDTIYF; DNA: TGCGCCAGCATAAAGAGTCCACTCTTCGACACCATATATTTT
J: TRBJ1-1; D: -; V: TRBV6-5; size: -; CDR3: CASRRSGENTEAFF; DNA: TGTGCCAGCAGAAGGTCGGGGGAGAACACTGAAGCTTTCTTT
J: TRBJ2-7; D: -; V: TRBV2; size: -; CDR3: CASKGGGSSYEQYF; DNA: TGTGCCAGCAAGGGTGGGGGGAGCTCCTACGAGCAGTACTTC
J: TRBJ1-5; D: -; V: TRBV30; size: -; CDR3: CAWSVRGQGNQPQHF; DNA: TGTGCCTGGAGTGTAAGGGGTCAGGGCAATCAGCCCCAGCATTTT
J: TRBJ2-5; D: -; V: TRBV10-1; size: -; CDR3: CASSGSGAETQYF; DNA: TGCGCCAGCAGTGGGTCGGGCGCGGAGACCCAGTACTTC
J: TRBJ2-3; D: TRBD2; V: TRBV12-5; size: -; CDR3: CASARTSGGDTQYF; DNA: TGTGCTAGTGCCAGGACTAGCGGGGGAGATACGCAGTATTTT
J: TRBJ2-3; D: TRBD2; V: TRBV5-1; size: -; CDR3: CASTYTSGGADTQYF; DNA: TGCGCCAGCACGTACACTAGCGGGGGGGCAGATACGCAGTATTTT
J: TRBJ1-5; D: -; V: TRBV2; size: -; CDR3: CASREYREGQPQHF; DNA: TGTGCCAGCAGGGAATACAGGGAAGGACAGCCCCAGCATTTT
J: TRBJ1-6; D: -; V: TRBV4-1; size: -; CDR3: CASSQVGPGGPNSPLHF; DNA: TGCGCCAGCAGCCAAGTGGGTCCCGGGGGACCTAATTCACCCCTCCACTTT
J: TRBJ2-7; D: TRBD1; V: TRBV19; size: -; CDR3: CASSIGQGIYEQYF; DNA: TGTGCCAGTAGTATAGGACAGGGGATCTACGAGCAGTACTTC
J: TRBJ2-1; D: -; V: TRBV3-1/TRBV3-2; size: once; CDR3: CASSQDPPGSEQFF; DNA: TGTGCCAGCAGCCAAGACCCCCCAGGGTCTGAGCAGTTCTTC
J: TRBJ1-1; D: TRBD1; V: TRBV18; size: -; CDR3: CASSPSQGVTEAFF; DNA: TGTGCCAGCTCACCGTCACAGGGGGTAACTGAAGCTTTCTTT
J: TRBJ2-5; D: TRBD2; V: TRBV3-1/TRBV3-2; size: -; CDR3: CASSQDGLAGGETQYF; DNA: TGTGCCAGCAGCCAAGATGGACTAGCGGGGGGAGAGACCCAGTACTTC
J: TRBJ2-1; D: TRBD1; V: TRBV14; size: -; CDR3: CASSQGLRRQGSYNEQFF; DNA: TGTGCCAGCAGCCAAGGTCTGAGGAGACAGGGTTCCTACAATGAGCAGTTCTTC
J: TRBJ1-6; D: -; V: TRBV3-1/TRBV3-2; size: -; CDR3: CASSQSLTGGNSPLHF; DNA: TGTGCCAGCAGCCAATCTTTAACCGGGGGGAACTCACCCCTCCACTTT
J: TRBJ2-7; D: TRBD2; V: TRBV4-1; size: -; CDR3: CASSQASGGPFTGEQYF; DNA: TGCGCCAGCAGCCAAGCAAGCGGGGGGCCCTTCACGGGGGAGCAGTACTTC
J: TRBJ2-1; D: TRBD1; V: TRBV7-3; size: -; CDR3: CASSSFVGTGIGVGEQFF; DNA: TGTGCCAGCAGCTCCTTCGTGGGGACAGGGATTGGTGTTGGTGAGCAGTTCTTC
J: TRBJ1-4; D: TRBD1; V: TRBV6-5; size: once; CDR3: CASRQGASNEKLFF; DNA: TGTGCCAGCAGGCAGGGGGCTAGTAATGAAAAACTGTTTTTT
J: TRBJ1-5; D: -; V: TRBV9; size: -; CDR3: CASSVATWGVEQPQHF; DNA: TGTGCCAGCAGCGTAGCTACGTGGGGGGTCGAACAGCCCCAGCATTTT
J: TRBJ2-1; D: -; V: TRBV5-4; size: -; CDR3: CASSFLTGSDEQFF; DNA: TGTGCCAGCAGCTTCCTGACAGGTAGCGATGAGCAGTTCTTC
J: TRBJ1-4; D: TRBD1; V: TRBV15; size: -; CDR3: CATSRDRRGNEKLFF; DNA: TGTGCCACCAGCAGAGATCGCAGGGGGAATGAAAAACTGTTTTTT
J: TRBJ1-1; D: TRBD1; V: TRBV6-5; size: -; CDR3: CASSSTGGRGTEAFF; DNA: TGTGCCAGCAGTTCTACAGGGGGCAGGGGGACTGAAGCTTTCTTT
J: TRBJ1-1; D: -; V: TRBV27; size: few; CDR3: CASFGGFGAEAFF; DNA: TGTGCCAGCTTCGGGGGATTCGGGGCTGAAGCTTTCTTT
J: TRBJ1-3; D: -; V: TRBV6-1; size: -; CDR3: CASSEALLYTGSSGNTIYF; DNA: TGTGCCAGCAGTGAAGCGCTTCTTTATACAGGGTCCTCTGGAAACACCATATATTTT
J: TRBJ2-1; D: TRBD1; V: TRBV11-2; size: -; CDR3: CASSLGQGRDNEQFF; DNA: TGTGCCAGCAGTCTGGGACAGGGGAGGGACAATGAGCAGTTCTTC
J: TRBJ1-5; D: -; V: TRBV19; size: -; CDR3: CASSMMDTTGNQPQHF; DNA: TGTGCCAGTAGTATGATGGACACGACGGGCAATCAGCCCCAGCATTTT
J: TRBJ2-1; D: TRBD2; V: TRBV3-1/TRBV3-2; size: -; CDR3: CASSPAGGYYNEQFF; DNA: TGTGCCAGCAGCCCGGCGGGGGGGTATTACAATGAGCAGTTCTTC
J: TRBJ1-5; D: -; V: TRBV19; size: once; CDR3: CASSSAGGGPQHF; DNA: TGTGCCAGTAGTAGTGCCGGGGGAGGACCCCAGCATTTT
J: TRBJ2-5; D: TRBD1; V: TRBV5-1; size: -; CDR3: CASSYRGGEETQYF; DNA: TGCGCCAGCAGCTACAGGGGTGGCGAGGAGACCCAGTACTTC
J: TRBJ2-5; D: TRBD2; V: TRBV4-1; size: -; CDR3: CASAPGGLGPQETQYF; DNA: TGCGCCAGCGCTCCCGGGGGACTAGGACCACAAGAGACCCAGTACTTC
J: TRBJ2-1; D: TRBD2; V: TRBV7-2; size: -; CDR3: CASSQTSGGLYNEQFF; DNA: TGTGCCAGCAGCCAGACTAGCGGGGGCCTCTACAATGAGCAGTTCTTC
J: TRBJ1-4; D: TRBD1; V: TRBV7-8; size: once; CDR3: CASSADRGEKLFF; DNA: TGTGCCAGCAGCGCGGACAGGGGAGAAAAACTGTTTTTT
J: TRBJ1-5; D: -; V: TRBV2; size: -; CDR3: CASSGQDQPQHF; DNA: TGTGCCAGCAGTGGACAGGATCAGCCCCAGCATTTT
J: TRBJ1-1; D: -; V: TRBV5-1; size: -; CDR3: CASSFGQQNTEAFF; DNA: TGCGCCAGCAGCTTTGGGCAGCAGAACACTGAAGCTTTCTTT
J: TRBJ1-1; D: TRBD1; V: TRBV2; size: -; CDR3: CASSEGGTGRTEAFF; DNA: TGTGCCAGCAGTGAAGGTGGGACAGGGAGAACTGAAGCTTTCTTT
J: TRBJ2-1; D: -; V: TRBV9; size: -; CDR3: CASSVGLEEVNEQFF; DNA: TGTGCCAGCAGCGTAGGGCTCGAGGAGGTGAATGAGCAGTTCTTC